Listed here are 26 T cell receptor beta chains from one sample, sequenced in a study of CD8+ T cells in alopecia areata. Treatment defined: oral pan-JAK inhibitor, 5-10 mg twice daily. Extracted from the samples, RNA was reverse transcribed into cDNA to serve as the sequencing template. The assay was immunoSEQ multiplex PCR, and TCRdb's table has in-frame clones only and misses some. This sample has 150,000 to 250,000 clones, with approximately 60% found just once. The material was CD4+ T cells sorted from blood, obtained at week 4, from a patient treated with tofacitinib. These TCRs come from a human donor with alopecia areata.

V usage is TRBV29-1 and J usage is TRBJ2-2; 7 nucleotides agree with TRBD1. Germline V gives CDR1 SQVTM, CDR2 ANQGSEA. The trim removed 7 bases at V and 0 bases at J, leaving 2 bases unmatched. There are 13 residues in the CDR3. The CDR3 protein is CSADRANTGELFF. In nucleotides, the CDR3 is TGCAGCGCCGACAGGGCGAACACCGGGGAGCTGTTTTTT.

About this clone: The sample contains more than one DNA sequence encoding this CDR3. The genes are TRBV5-1 and TRBJ1-5, with D perhaps TRBD1 (5 bases). The V gene lost 1 base and the J gene lost 4 bases, with 9 bases spanning the gap. Germline V gene data show CDR1 as SGHRS and CDR2 as YFSETQ. The CDR3 sequence is 14 residues long. The CDR3 region is CASSLTGGNQPQHF. In DNA, the CDR3 is TGCGCCAGCAGCTTGACGGGGGGAAATCAGCCCCAGCATTTT.

The chain recombines TRBV30 with TRBJ1-2, with D uncertain. CDR3 length: 10 residues. CDR1 and CDR2 from the germline V gene are GTSNPN and SVGIG (reference sequence). CDR3 loop: CMVGRNGYTF. The CDR3 DNA is TGTATGGTAGGGCGCAATGGCTACACCTTC.

This chain uses TRBV29-1 with TRBJ2-3, with unresolved D. The germline CDR1 and CDR2 sequences are SQVTM and ANQGSEA. V was cut by 5 bases and J by 5 bases, with 5 bases left in between. CDR3 length: 10 amino acids. The CDR3 DNA reads as TGCAGCGTTCTGGGAGATACGCAGTATTTT. Its protein is CSVLGDTQYF.

The chain has TRBV4-1 and TRBJ2-3; D remains unclear. This CDR3 has 15 residues. Trimming cost V 0 bases and J 2 bases, with 9 bases left between them. The germline V gene encodes CDR1 MGHRA and CDR2 YSYEKL. As DNA, the CDR3 is TGCGCCAGCAGCCAAGACCCACGAGACACAGATACGCAGTATTTT. Amino acid sequence: CASSQDPRDTDTQYF.

J is TRBJ2-7 and V is TRBV13, with a weak D call TRBD2 (5 bases). The germline CDR1 and CDR2 sequences are PRHDT and FYEKMQ (reference sequence). Trimming left V 5 bases short and J 3 bases short, with 14 bases between. The CDR3 contains 14 residues. The CDR3 protein is CASSLRGGLYEQYF. CDR3 sequence (DNA): TGTGCCAGCAGCCTCCGTGGAGGCCTCTACGAGCAGTACTTC.

The chain combines TRBV20-1 with TRBJ2-7; D gene ambiguous. V lost 3 bases, J lost 4 bases, and 7 bases lay in between. The germline CDR1 and CDR2 sequences are DFQATT and SNEGSKA (reference sequence). The CDR3 covers 11 residues. The CDR3 nucleotides are TGCAGTGCTAGCCACAGTTACGAGCAGTACTTC. Protein product: CSASHSYEQYF.

In this sample, this clone turned up once. V gene TRBV4-1 combines with J gene TRBJ1-4, with D unclear. Germline CDR1 MGHRA, CDR2 YSYEKL. The CDR3 sequence is 15 residues long. The V end lost 1 base, the J end lost 3 bases, and 9 bases lay between the germline ends. CDR3: CASSQGPRANEKLFF. CDR3 in DNA: TGCGCCAGCAGCCAAGGGCCCAGAGCTAATGAAAAACTGTTTTTT.

This clone was seen once. V usage is TRBV29-1 and J usage is TRBJ2-5; tentative D call: TRBD1 (5 bases). Per germline, CDR1 SQVTM and CDR2 ANQGSEA. Trimming took 6 bases from V and 4 from J, leaving 18 bases between them. This CDR3 has 14 residues. The CDR3 loop is CSVGPQLLTETQYF. The DNA for the CDR3 is TGCAGCGTGGGGCCGCAGCTCTTAACAGAGACCCAGTACTTC.

The rearrangement uses TRBV15 and TRBJ2-1, with D possibly matching TRBD2 (5 bases). Germline V gene sequence: CDR1 LNHNV, CDR2 YYDKDF (reference sequence). Between the trimmed V and J ends, which lost 4 bases and 0 bases, there was a span of 13 bases. This CDR3 is built from 16 residues. CDR3 loop: CATSTDTGFSYNEQFF. Here the CDR3 DNA reads TGTGCCACCAGCACCGATACGGGGTTCTCCTACAATGAGCAGTTCTTC. Variable domain in full (rest from reference TRBV15 and TRBJ2-1): DAMVIQNPRYQVTQFGKPVTLSCSQTLNHNVMYWYQQKSSQAPKLLFHYYDKDFNNEADTPDNFQSRRPNTSFCFLDIRSPGLGDTAMYLCATSTDTGFSYNEQFFGPGTRLTVL.

The chain carries TRBV5-1 and TRBJ2-1; possible D gene TRBD1, 6 bases. V was clipped by 2 bases and J by 4 bases, with 13 bases between them. Germline CDR1 is SGHRS and CDR2 is YFSETQ. CDR3 length equals 15 residues. CDR3 coding DNA: TGCGCCAGCAGCTTACAGGGTAGCCTTTACAATGAGCAGTTCTTC. Amino acids: CASSLQGSLYNEQFF.

The genes are TRBV27 and TRBJ2-7, with D perhaps matching TRBD1 or TRBD2 (5 bases each). Germline lookup yields CDR1 MNHEY and CDR2 SMNVEV (reference sequence). V gave up 7 bases and J gave up 0 bases, with 13 bases separating them. The CDR3 contains 14 residues. The CDR3 bases are TGTGCCAGCAAGAGGGGAAGGAACTCCTACGAGCAGTACTTC. Translated: CASKRGRNSYEQYF.

This chain joins TRBV5-1 and TRBJ1-1; tentatively, D is TRBD1 (6 bases). This CDR3 region has 14 residues. Germline lookup yields CDR1 SGHRS and CDR2 YFSETQ. V was pared by 3 bases and J by 2 bases, with 11 bases between. This CDR3 is CASSSPDRNTEAFF. CDR3 coding DNA: TGCGCCAGCAGCTCGCCGGACAGAAACACTGAAGCTTTCTTT.

Only a few counts were recorded for this clone. This sample includes further DNA sequences coding for the same CDR3. The J gene is TRBJ1-5, the V gene TRBV5-1; maybe TRBD1 (5 bases). Germline assignment: CDR1 SGHRS and CDR2 YFSETQ. There are 15 residues in the CDR3. Trimming took off 1 base at V and 2 bases at J, with 10 bases between the two ends. Written as DNA, the CDR3 is TGCGCCAGCAGCTTGCAGGGTGAAGGCAATCAGCCCCAGCATTTT. Protein: CASSLQGEGNQPQHF.

The CDR3, as DNA: TGTGCCTGGAGTCGAGGACAGGGTACACTAGAGACCCAGTACTTC. Protein product: CAWSRGQGTLETQYF. The J gene is TRBJ2-5, the V gene TRBV30; the match to TRBD1 covers 8 bases. The V and J ends lost 2 bases and 4 bases, in that order; junction bases with no gene match: 9. The CDR3 runs 15 residues. CDR1 and CDR2 (germline): GTSNPN, SVGIG (reference sequence).

A few counts support this clone. V gene TRBV18 combines with J gene TRBJ1-4, with a possible D match to TRBD1 (5 bases). The germline V gene encodes CDR1 KGHSH and CDR2 LQKENI. Trimming took 6 bases from V and 6 from J, leaving 14 bases between them. CDR3 length: 14 amino acids. CDR3 nucleotides: TGTGCCAGCTCCCCCGTGCCGGGGCATGAAAAACTGTTTTTT. Translated, it gives CASSPVPGHEKLFF.

The chain is built from TRBV30 and TRBJ2-6; D possibly corresponds to TRBD1 (5 bases). CDR1 is GTSNPN, CDR2 SVGIG, per germline (reference sequence). This CDR3 is 14 amino acids long. V was clipped by 4 bases and J by 0 bases, with 7 bases between them. The CDR3 bases are TGTGCCTGGACCAGGGTCTCTGGGGCCAACGTCCTGACTTTC. This codes for CAWTRVSGANVLTF.

This clone appeared a few times. This chain connects TRBV19 to TRBJ2-1; TRBD1 aligns across 7 bases. CDR1 LNHDA and CDR2 SQIVND come from the germline V gene (reference sequence). The CDR3 is 15 amino acids. V lost 1 base to trimming and J lost 5 bases; unmatched junction nucleotides: 5. CDR3 amino acids: CASSIGQGANNEQFF. The CDR3 DNA follows: TGTGCCAGTAGTATAGGACAGGGAGCAAACAATGAGCAGTTCTTC.

This chain joins TRBV30 and TRBJ2-7; D may be TRBD1 or TRBD2 (5 bases each). Trimming left V 0 bases short and J 1 base short, with 7 bases between. Looked up from germline, CDR1 is GTSNPN and CDR2 is SVGIG (reference sequence). This CDR3 region has 13 residues. In DNA form, the CDR3 reads TGTGCCTGGAGTGTGAGGGGATCCTACGAGCAGTACTTC. Amino acids: CAWSVRGSYEQYF.

This clone was seen a handful of times. The chain combines TRBV6-5 with TRBJ1-2, with 9 bases identical to TRBD1. The CDR3 covers 14 residues. Germline V gene data show CDR1 as MNHEY and CDR2 as SVGAGI. With 2 bases clipped from V and 2 bases from J, the junction kept 0 bases outside the gene matches. As DNA, the CDR3 is TGTGCCAGCAGTTACGGACAGGGGAACTATGGCTACACCTTC. This codes for CASSYGQGNYGYTF.

J is TRBJ2-2 and V is TRBV5-4, with D possibly being TRBD1 or TRBD2 (6 bases each). The CDR3 has 17 amino acids. V shed 4 bases and J shed 5 bases, with 21 bases lying between them. CDR1 is SGHNT, CDR2 YYREEE, per germline (reference sequence). The CDR3 spells CASSPQLAAQGTGELFF. CDR3 DNA: TGTGCCAGCAGCCCACAGTTAGCGGCCCAGGGGACCGGGGAGCTGTTTTTT.

J is TRBJ2-3 and V is TRBV30; TRBD2 aligns across 15 bases. The CDR3 runs to 16 residues. The V gene end was trimmed by 3 bases and the J gene end by 4 bases; junction bases not matched to a gene: 5. Germline V gives CDR1 GTSNPN, CDR2 SVGIG (reference sequence). The CDR3 DNA is TGTGCCTGGAGCCTGGGACTAGCGGGGGGCCCAGATACGCAGTATTTT. It specifies CAWSLGLAGGPDTQYF.

V is TRBV27 and J is TRBJ1-5; perhaps TRBD1 as D (5 bases). Trimming pared 3 bases from V and 7 bases from J, leaving 16 bases between. Germline V CDR1 and CDR2: MNHEY, SMNVEV (reference sequence). The CDR3 covers 15 residues. For the CDR3, the DNA is TGTGCCAGCAGTTTGGGACGGGGGGGAAAGCAGCCCCAGCATTTT. This gives the protein CASSLGRGGKQPQHF.

This rearrangement joins TRBV29-1 to TRBJ1-6, with D possibly TRBD1 on 6 matching bases. V lost 1 base to trimming and J lost 8 bases, with 12 bases between them. The germline V gene has CDR1 SQVTM and CDR2 ANQGSEA. This CDR3 comprises 14 residues. CDR3 protein: CSVEVTGLDSPLHF. Here the CDR3 DNA reads TGCAGCGTTGAAGTCACAGGGCTGGATTCACCCCTCCACTTT.

The chain employs TRBV28 and TRBJ1-2; D perhaps matches TRBD1 (5 bases). Trimming took off 6 bases at V and 3 bases at J, with 11 bases between the two ends. This CDR3 is 13 amino acids long. CDR1 and CDR2 (germline): MDHEN, SYDVKM. For the CDR3, the DNA is TGTGCCAGCAGGGCCGGGGGGGACTATGGCTACACCTTC. It specifies CASRAGGDYGYTF.

This clone was seen only a few times. This chain links TRBV23-1 with TRBJ2-2, with D possibly TRBD1 on 5 matching bases. TRBV23-1 is an open reading frame whose function is uncertain. The CDR3 is 16 residues long. The V and J ends lost 4 bases and 0 bases respectively, with 12 bases between them. In DNA, the CDR3 is TGCGCCAGCAGTCGAGGCAGGGCAACGAACACCGGGGAGCTGTTTTTT. Translation: CASSRGRATNTGELFF.